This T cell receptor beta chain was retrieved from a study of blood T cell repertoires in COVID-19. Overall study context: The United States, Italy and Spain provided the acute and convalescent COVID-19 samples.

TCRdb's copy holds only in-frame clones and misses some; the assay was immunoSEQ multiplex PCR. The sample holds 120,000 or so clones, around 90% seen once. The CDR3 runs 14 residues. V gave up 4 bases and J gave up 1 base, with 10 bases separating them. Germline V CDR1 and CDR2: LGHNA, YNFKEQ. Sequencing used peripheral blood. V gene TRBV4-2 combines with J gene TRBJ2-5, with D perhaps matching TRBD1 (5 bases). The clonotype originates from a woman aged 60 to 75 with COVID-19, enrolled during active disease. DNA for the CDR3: TGTGCCAGCAGCCCTGGCAGGGCCCAAGAGACCCAGTACTTC. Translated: CASSPGRAQETQYF.